This T cell receptor beta chain was captured by sequencing in a study of CD8 T cells in ankylosing spondylitis. Trimming stripped 6 bases from V and 4 bases from J, with 16 bases between. The CDR3 length is 14 residues. Germline V gives CDR1 DFQATT, CDR2 SNEGSKA (reference sequence). This clonotype was counted only a few times. Its matching antigen is unknown. From the 5' RACE reads, TCRdb called clonotypes with MiXCR, one entry per CDR3 protein. The data hold 150,000 to 200,000 distinct CDR3 sequences, with roughly 18% observed a single time. Broader study findings: Existing reports had already noted some motif variants in reactive arthritis synovial fluid and blood.

The TCR was taken from a male donor with ankylosing spondylitis or in good health (not recorded which). The specimen sequenced was blood, either unsorted or a sorted T cell fraction (not recorded which). The chain combines TRBV20-1 with TRBJ1-5, with D possibly being TRBD1 (6 bases). The CDR3 reads CSALGGFPNQPQHF. The DNA of the CDR3 is TGCAGTGCCTTAGGGGGGTTTCCAAATCAGCCCCAGCATTTT.